The T cell receptor beta chain described here comes from a study of blood T cell repertoires in COVID-19 (dated by TCRdb to 2019 to 2021). Background on the whole study: Samples covering the acute and convalescent phases of COVID-19 were provided by collaborators in the United States, Italy and Spain. The repertoires were released in a freely available public database meant as a resource for research on the immune response to SARS-CoV-2. Subjects who had been exposed to COVID-19, were actively infected with it, or had recovered from it provided the deeply sampled blood TCRbeta repertoires that made up the dataset. A de-identified subject ID, COVID-19 status, age in years and sex were almost always included in the sample metadata. The prospective study material was composed of cDNA or gDNA derived from T cells, B-cell-depleted T cells, or PBMCs. Samples came from the ongoing ImmuneRACE study (first 160 participants) plus 1,254 subjects from 6 global collaborators. Where available, HLA class I and class II types were taken from metadata supplied by the sample provider and were not determined by assay-based typing.

Points the paper makes about the study in general: Clinical and demographic metadata were provided uncurated, with the amount varying by source and participant.

As for this clone: There is no known antigen for this receptor. No base quality information exists; no much larger clone differs at one position.

CDR1 is given as KGHSH and CDR2 as LQKENI, both from the germline V gene. V loses 2 bases of germline sequence and J loses 7 bases, and the interval between the two ends is 18 bases. The CDR3 holds 17 amino acids from the cysteine to the phenylalanine. Solely the CDR3 DNA is kept, with 51 bases framed from the first base. Enrolling through a virtual design, the prospective study's participants ranged in age from roughly 18 to 89 years and lived across 24 United States geographic areas. Cohort assignment in the prospective study relied on participant-reported clinical history from a screening survey and a study questionnaire. ImmuneRACE Cohort 3 recovered participants were defined by two consecutive negative NP/OP PCR tests, healthcare professional clearance, or symptom resolution. Mobile phlebotomists in the prospective study collected whole blood, serum and a nasopharyngeal or oropharyngeal swab from every participant. Participants in the prospective study had the option to provide additional blood draws and questionnaires over a roughly two-month period. Blood samples from the prospective study were shipped frozen or at room temperature prior to DNA extraction.

TCRbeta CDR3 regions were amplified from genomic DNA by means of the immunoSEQ Assay, a bias-controlled multiplex PCR. The paper's processing steps were these. The number of nucleated cells in each sample was estimated by amplification of reference gene primers within the assay. Sequence reads were collapsed and filtered to measure the absolute abundance of every unique TCRbeta CDR3 rearrangement. For each sample, productive Simpson clonality was calculated by taking the square root of Simpson's diversity index across productive rearrangements. The immuneACCESS repertoire file appears here via TCRdb, limited to in-frame rearrangements. These files lack a portion of the clones; in checked studies, under half of the deficit traces to unresolved V genes, and the cause of the others is not known. The DNA was the basis for D and trimming; V, J and clone size are from that table. Counted in this sample were fewer than 400,000 clones; about nine tenths of them appeared once. The top ten clonotypes cover roughly 4% of the sample.

The V gene is TRBV18 and the J gene is TRBJ1-6, and the D gene may be TRBD1, 5 bases matching. Sequenced: PBMCs or T cells enriched from blood (not recorded which). This clonotype was sampled from a man younger than 45 who had recovered from COVID-19. CDR3 reads: CASSPTSRRGTNSPLHF. In nucleotide form, the sequence is TGTGCCAGCTCACCAACAAGTCGGAGGGGTACAAATTCACCCCTCCACTTT. With all but the CDR3 taken from the reference TRBV18 and TRBJ1-6 genes, the full variable domain is: NAGVMQNPRHLVRRRGQEARLRCSPMKGHSHVYWYRQLPEEGLKFMVYLQKENIIDESGMPKERFSAEFPKEGPSILRIQQVVRGDSAAYFCASSPTSRRGTNSPLHFGNGTRLTVT.